This T cell receptor (beta chain) was captured by sequencing in a study of blood T cells in healthy people across ages. Findings and caveats of the study: No conclusive comparison of naive versus antigen-experienced cells was possible with unsorted PBMCs. Whereas aged donors had fewer naive CD4+ cells, long-lived donors had more of them and higher diversity.

CDR1 is SGHRS and CDR2 is YFSETQ in the germline V gene. V was pared by 1 base and J by 3 bases, with 14 bases between. The CDR3 has 15 residues. This clonotype was recorded once. Its cognate antigen is unknown. Researchers collected 9.5 to 10 milliliters of peripheral blood from every single donor. A second PCR of 7 to 11 cycles used a sample-barcoded 5' primer and a J-beta primer mix. TCRdb re-derived calls from the 5' RACE reads in MiXCR, one entry per CDR3 protein. The sample consists of approximately 700,000 distinct CDR3 sequences, 32% of them appearing once. Sequencing was performed on blood. V is TRBV5-1 and J is TRBJ2-7; perhaps D is TRBD1 or TRBD2 (6 bases each). The TCR comes from an elderly woman in good health. The CDR3 region has the DNA TGCGCCAGCAGCTTGTTGTCGGGGGCCTACTACGAGCAGTACTTC. This translates into CASSLLSGAYYEQYF.